This record looks at one T cell receptor (beta chain) sequence and its context. Its target is not known. The method was immunoSEQ multiplex PCR; TCRdb's version includes in-frame clones alone and lacks a portion of them. This table holds 200,000 or so clones, 90% found once. This entry belongs to a study of T cell responses to AZD1222 COVID-19 vaccine. Study-wide points: Scientists sampled the repertoires only once the peak T cell response had passed. Dominant at 160-218 and 743-854, vaccine-associated CD4 TCRs also spanned spike.

The receptor comes from an adult in good health. This sample comprised peripheral blood, obtained on day 0 of AZD1222 vaccination.

CDR3 in amino acids: CASSETRTARSDQPQHF. The CDR3 nucleotides are TGTGCCAGCAGTGAAACCCGGACAGCACGGAGTGATCAGCCCCAGCATTTT. V usage is TRBV2 and J usage is TRBJ1-5, with D possibly matching TRBD1 (6 bases). V was trimmed by 2 bases and J by 5 bases, leaving 19 bases between them. Germline CDR1 is SNHLY and CDR2 is FYNNEI. This CDR3 comprises 17 residues.